One and the same sample provided the 23 T cell receptor beta chains below, sequenced in a study of blood T cells in healthy people across ages. The authors ran a second PCR of about 6 to 11 cycles using a sample-barcoded 5' primer and a J-beta primer mix. TCRdb re-called the 5' RACE reads through MiXCR, storing one row per CDR3 protein. The repertoire consists of more than 1,000,000 distinct CDR3 sequences, with 25% occurring once and the leading ten covering approximately 0.79%. The same data also went into a second study, on T cells of mothers and their children.

The material sequenced was blood. The receptors were sampled from a girl aged 2 to 10 in good health.

This chain connects TRBV27 to TRBJ1-1; no clear D. Germline lookup yields CDR1 MNHEY and CDR2 SMNVEV (reference sequence). The ends were cut back, 3 bases at V and 7 bases at J, with 12 bases in the middle. The CDR3 extends over 13 amino acids. The CDR3 sequence is CASSFGRRLEAFF. For the CDR3, the DNA is TGTGCCAGCAGTTTTGGAAGGCGGCTTGAAGCTTTCTTT.

The DNA of the CDR3 is TGTGCCAGCAGCCCATATGGGGAGTCGCCCTCTGGGGCCAACGTCCTGACTTTC. Amino acids: CASSPYGESPSGANVLTF. The chain uses TRBV7-9 and TRBJ2-6; D perhaps matches TRBD2 (5 bases). Trimming left V 5 bases short and J 0 bases short, with 17 bases between. From germline, CDR1 is SEHNR and CDR2 FQNEAQ (reference sequence). This CDR3 region has 18 residues.

This clonotype was recorded a few times. V is TRBV6-5 and J is TRBJ2-4, with D perhaps given as TRBD1 or TRBD2 (6 bases each). This CDR3 contains 16 residues. With 6 bases removed from V and 4 bases from J, the gap between germline ends came to 19 bases. The germline gives CDR1 MNHEY, CDR2 SVGAGI. The CDR3 DNA sequence: TGTGCCAGCAGACTCCTTGGAGGGGGGCGGAAAAACATTCAGTACTTC. Its protein is CASRLLGGGRKNIQYF.

The V gene is TRBV5-1, the J gene TRBJ1-2, with D possibly TRBD1 on 5 matching bases. Trimming pared 2 bases from V and 6 bases from J, leaving 14 bases between. The CDR3 is 14 amino acids. Germline V lookup: CDR1 SGHRS, CDR2 YFSETQ. CDR3 DNA sequence: TGCGCCAGCAGCTTCTCCGGGGTGGGGCATGGCTACACCTTC. It specifies CASSFSGVGHGYTF.

This clonotype came up once. The V call is TRBV28, the J call TRBJ2-1, with unresolved D. Germline lookup yields CDR1 MDHEN and CDR2 SYDVKM. The CDR3 runs 13 residues. Between the trimmed V and J ends, which lost 5 bases and 8 bases, there was a span of 13 bases. CDR3 nucleotides: TGTGCCAGCAGTCCGACGGGCCCCCATGAGCAGTTCTTC. This gives the protein CASSPTGPHEQFF.

The chain uses TRBV25-1 and TRBJ1-5, with 9 bases matching TRBD1. CDR1 and CDR2 from the germline V gene are MGHDK and SYGVNS. This CDR3 contains 16 residues. Losses at the gene ends were 3 bases for V and 4 bases for J; bases not matched to a gene: 7. The DNA for the CDR3 is TGTGCCAGCAGTGAGACCGGGACAGGGACTAATCAGCCCCAGCATTTT. Its protein is CASSETGTGTNQPQHF.

This sequence joins TRBV9 and TRBJ1-6; D is unclear. Between the trimmed V and J ends, which lost 2 bases and 11 bases, there was a span of 11 bases. Germline values: CDR1 SGDLS, CDR2 YYNGEE. The CDR3 has 13 residues. The CDR3 spells CASSVEAETPLHF. CDR3 nucleotides: TGTGCCAGCAGCGTCGAGGCTGAAACACCCCTCCACTTT.

This clonotype was detected ten times or more. V is TRBV5-1 and J is TRBJ1-1, with D possibly matching TRBD1 (5 bases). Germline CDR1 is SGHRS and CDR2 is YFSETQ. Trimming took off 5 bases at V and 5 bases at J, with 13 bases between the two ends. There are 13 residues in the CDR3. CDR3: CASRAGATTEAFF. The CDR3 DNA sequence: TGCGCCAGCAGAGCCGGGGCAACGACTGAAGCTTTCTTT.

This clonotype was recorded a few times. The chain uses TRBV5-1 and TRBJ2-1, with 9 bases lining up with TRBD2. The J call may be in error: the DNA end matches TRBJ2-7 better. The CDR3 loop spans 17 amino acids. CDR1 is SGHRS and CDR2 is YFSETQ in the germline V gene. The CDR3 sequence: CASSLGRAGGPTYEQYF. The CDR3 DNA is TGCGCCAGCAGCTTGGGAAGAGCGGGAGGTCCTACCTACGAGCAGTACTTC.

The genes are TRBV12-3 or TRBV12-4 and TRBJ2-1, with D unresolved. V was trimmed by 5 bases and J by 5 bases, leaving 22 bases between them. The CDR3 covers 17 residues. The DNA of the CDR3 is TGTGCCAGCAGTCCTCGCAGGCGGCCCACAGCCCACAATGAGCAGTTCTTC. Protein sequence: CASSPRRRPTAHNEQFF.

The CDR3 DNA reads TGTGCCAGCAGCGCGGGCCCCGAATCGAGGGGTGAGCAGTTCTTC. It codes for CASSAGPESRGEQFF. This chain links TRBV9 with TRBJ2-1; D is possibly TRBD1 or TRBD2 (5 bases each). CDR1 SGDLS and CDR2 YYNGEE come from the germline V gene. V was shortened by 3 bases and J by 9 bases, with 19 bases between the two germline ends. The CDR3 loop spans 15 amino acids. The full variable domain, in which reference TRBV9 and TRBJ2-1 provide the parts outside the CDR3, is DSGVTQTPKHLITATGQRVTLRCSPRSGDLSVYWYQQSLDQGLQFLIQYYNGEERAKGNILERFSAQQFPDLHSELNLSSLELGDSALYFCASSAGPESRGEQFFGPGTRLTVL.

The V gene is TRBV29-1, the J gene TRBJ2-7; no definite D call. The V end lost 5 bases, the J end lost 4 bases, and 12 bases lay between the germline ends. The CDR3 spans 12 residues. Germline values: CDR1 SQVTM, CDR2 ANQGSEA. The CDR3 DNA follows: TGCAGCGTTCTCGTTGCCGCGTACGAGCAGTACTTC. Translation gives CSVLVAAYEQYF.

The rearrangement links TRBV5-1 to TRBJ2-6; TRBD2 matches 7 bases. Trimming cost V 2 bases and J 0 bases; bases outside gene matches: 8. This CDR3 is built from 18 residues. In germline, CDR1 is SGHRS, CDR2 YFSETQ. Here the CDR3 reads CASSFPSGGSSGANVLTF. The DNA of the CDR3 is TGCGCCAGCAGCTTCCCTAGCGGAGGCTCCTCTGGGGCCAACGTCCTGACTTTC.

This clonotype was seen a few times. One end of the junction fails to match germline, which may point to a read error. The V gene is TRBV9, the J gene TRBJ2-4; 7 bases agree with TRBD2. The CDR3 runs to 14 residues. CDR1 is SGDLS, CDR2 YYNGEE, per germline. The CDR3: CASSVGGRGEIQHF. CDR3 bases: TGTGCCAGCAGCGTAGGGGGGAGGGGCGAGATTCAGCACTTC.

This clonotype was picked up a small number of times. The V call is TRBV7-9, the J call TRBJ2-1, with TRBD2 identical over 8 bases. The germline CDR1 and CDR2 sequences are SEHNR and FQNEAQ (reference sequence). This CDR3 has 16 residues. V trimming: 2 bases; J trimming: 5 bases; junction bases outside the gene matches: 8. For the CDR3, the DNA is TGTGCCAGCAGCTTAATTCCGGGAGGGGGAAACAATGAGCAGTTCTTC. This encodes CASSLIPGGGNNEQFF.

This clonotype showed up just a few times. The rearrangement joins TRBV24-1 to TRBJ1-1, with D possibly being TRBD1 (5 bases). Trimming cost V 4 bases and J 8 bases, with 13 bases left between them. From germline, CDR1 is KGHDR and CDR2 SFDVKD. The CDR3 has 13 amino acids. DNA for the CDR3: TGTGCCACCAGTGACGGTATATCAGGGGAAGCTTTCTTT. Translated: CATSDGISGEAFF.

The V call is TRBV24-1, the J call TRBJ2-5, with D possibly being TRBD1 (5 bases). The CDR3 consists of 17 residues. Trimming shortened V by 1 base and J by 5 bases, and 19 bases separated the two germline ends. CDR1 KGHDR and CDR2 SFDVKD come from the germline V gene. CDR3 coding DNA: TGTGCCACCAGTGATTTTACAGGAGACCTCCTTCGGGAGACCCAGTACTTC. Protein sequence: CATSDFTGDLLRETQYF.

This rearrangement joins TRBV28 to TRBJ1-6, with a possible D match to TRBD1 (5 bases). V lost 3 bases and J 7 bases, leaving 7 bases between the germline ends. The CDR3 length is 13 residues. Germline assignment: CDR1 MDHEN and CDR2 SYDVKM. In DNA form, the CDR3 reads TGTGCCAGCAGTTTGAGGGGAAATTCACCCCTCCACTTT. Amino acids: CASSLRGNSPLHF.

This chain uses TRBV6-5 with TRBJ2-5; 10 bases are shared with TRBD1. V gave up 6 bases and J gave up 12 bases; unmatched junction bases: 13. The germline gives CDR1 MNHEY, CDR2 SVGAGI. This CDR3 comprises 14 residues. The CDR3 protein is CASRPRTGGYEEYF. The CDR3 nucleotides read TGTGCCAGCAGACCCCGGACAGGGGGATACGAGGAGTACTTC.

The chain is built from TRBV29-1 and TRBJ2-5; D might be TRBD2 (5 bases). Trimming took off 8 bases at V and 0 bases at J, with 13 bases between the two ends. The CDR3 is made up of 13 amino acids. CDR1 SQVTM and CDR2 ANQGSEA come from the germline V gene. The CDR3 DNA sequence: TGCAGCACTCGAGGACTCTACCAAGAGACCCAGTACTTC. Its protein is CSTRGLYQETQYF.

The V call is TRBV7-2, the J call TRBJ1-5, with D uncertain. Germline V CDR1 and CDR2: SGHTA, FQGNSA. V lost 3 bases, J lost 4 bases, and 4 bases lay in between. The CDR3 is made up of 12 amino acids. CDR3 nucleotide sequence: TGTACCAGCAGCTTGGGGAATCAGCCCCAGCATTTT. This sequence encodes CTSSLGNQPQHF.

This sequence joins TRBV20-1 and TRBJ2-3; 8 bases are a match to TRBD2. Losses at the gene ends were 5 bases for V and 0 bases for J; bases not matched to a gene: 7. CDR1 is DFQATT and CDR2 is SNEGSKA in the germline V gene (reference sequence). The CDR3 covers 15 residues. CDR3 sequence reads: CSAPVSGGSTDTQYF. The CDR3 region has the DNA TGCAGTGCTCCGGTGAGCGGGGGAAGCACAGATACGCAGTATTTT.

This clonotype was observed a handful of times. The chain uses TRBV28 and TRBJ1-1; no clear D gene. The CDR3 spans 17 residues. Germline CDR1 reads MDHEN; CDR2 reads SYDVKM. Trimming left V 3 bases short and J 1 base short, with 18 bases between. CDR3 sequence reads: CASSLLLGRSSNTEAFF. CDR3 coding DNA: TGTGCCAGCAGTTTGCTATTGGGTAGGAGTTCGAACACTGAAGCTTTCTTT.